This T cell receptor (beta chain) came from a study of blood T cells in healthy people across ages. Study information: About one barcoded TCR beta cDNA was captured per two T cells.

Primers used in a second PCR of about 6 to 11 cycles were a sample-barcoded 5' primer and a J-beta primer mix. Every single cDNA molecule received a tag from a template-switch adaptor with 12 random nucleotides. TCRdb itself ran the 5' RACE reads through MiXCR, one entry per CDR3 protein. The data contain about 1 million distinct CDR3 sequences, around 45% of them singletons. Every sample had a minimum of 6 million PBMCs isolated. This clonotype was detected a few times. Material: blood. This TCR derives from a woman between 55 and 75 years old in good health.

The CDR3 region has the DNA TGCGCCAGCAGCTTCAGACCCGGGACAGGGAAAAATGAGCAGTTCTTC. Translation gives CASSFRPGTGKNEQFF. This sequence joins TRBV5-1 and TRBJ2-1; 9 positions agree with TRBD1. CDR1 and CDR2 (germline): SGHRS, YFSETQ. Unmatched junction bases numbered 10, after V lost 2 bases and J lost 7 bases. The CDR3 contains 16 residues.